One sample yielded the 9 T cell receptor beta chains listed below, sequenced in a study of T-cell memory formation after mild COVID-19. TCRdb ran MiXCR on the 5' RACE reads and lists one entry per CDR3 protein. The sample includes 90,000 to 120,000 distinct CDR3 sequences, approximately 15% of them seen just once. Sequencing used PBMCs or a T cell subset sorted from them (not recorded which). These receptors originate from a man aged 18 to 29 who had mild COVID-19 (a few samples of this study predate the infection). Cell type and time point are not known.

The V and J genes are TRBV4-3 and TRBJ1-6; no clear D. Trimming shortened V by 0 bases and J by 7 bases, and 13 bases separated the two germline ends. This CDR3 has 16 amino acids. The germline CDR1 and CDR2 sequences are LGHNA and YSLEER. The DNA for the CDR3 is TGCGCCAGCAGCCAAGACATCGTAACTACCAATTCACCCCTCCACTTT. Its translation: CASSQDIVTTNSPLHF.

This clonotype was recorded at least ten times. The J gene is TRBJ1-1, the V gene TRBV4-1; weak D call: TRBD1 (6 bases). The germline V gene encodes CDR1 MGHRA and CDR2 YSYEKL. This CDR3 comprises 15 residues. V was trimmed by 1 base and J by 9 bases, leaving 18 bases between them. The CDR3 nucleotides read TGCGCCAGCAGCCAAGTTGGAACAGGGACATACAAAGCTTTCTTT. Translating it yields CASSQVGTGTYKAFF.

This clonotype appeared a few times. CDR3 coding DNA: TGTGCCAGCAGTTACTCGCCAGGGACAACGCAAGAGACCCAGTACTTC. It specifies CASSYSPGTTQETQYF. The V gene is TRBV6-2 or TRBV6-3, the J gene TRBJ2-5; D possibly corresponds to TRBD1 (6 bases). Germline V CDR1 and CDR2: MNHEY, SVGEGT. The V end lost 0 bases, the J end lost 2 bases, and 13 bases lay between the germline ends. The CDR3 is 16 amino acids.

This clonotype was counted a few times. This chain connects TRBV11-2 to TRBJ2-7; D unclear. This CDR3 contains 15 residues. CDR1 is SGHAT and CDR2 is FQNNGV in the germline V gene. The ends were cut back, 8 bases at V and 0 bases at J, with 17 bases in the middle. CDR3 nucleotides: TGTGCCAGCCCCCCCTCAGAAACCACCTCCTACGAGCAGTACTTC. The encoded protein is CASPPSETTSYEQYF. Full variable domain (missing parts from reference TRBV11-2 and TRBJ2-7): EAGVAQSPRYKIIEKRQSVAFWCNPISGHATLYWYQQILGQGPKLLIQFQNNGVVDDSQLPKDRFSAERLKGVDSTLKIQPAKLEDSAVYLCASPPSETTSYEQYFGPGTRLTVT.

This clonotype has a handful of counts. J is TRBJ2-4 and V is TRBV12-3 or TRBV12-4; 7 nucleotides match TRBD2. The CDR3 covers 14 residues. V shed 7 bases, J shed 6 bases, and the junction held 9 bases outside the gene matches. CDR3 sequence: CASTFGGVGNIQYF. CDR3 DNA sequence: TGTGCCAGCACTTTTGGGGGGGTGGGAAACATTCAGTACTTC.

In this sample, this clonotype turned up a few times. J is TRBJ2-5 and V is TRBV12-3 or TRBV12-4, with 11 positions matching TRBD2. CDR3 length equals 14 residues. Germline trimming cut 6 bases from V and 4 bases from J; bases unmatched to any gene: 4. This CDR3 is CASRIAGGPETQYF. The CDR3, as DNA: TGTGCCAGCAGGATAGCGGGGGGGCCAGAGACCCAGTACTTC.

The chain employs TRBV7-4 and TRBJ2-7; 9 nucleotides match TRBD1. CDR3 length: 13 residues. Looked up from germline, CDR1 is SGHVT and CDR2 is SQSDAQ. V shed 11 bases and J 3 bases; nucleotides not matched to a gene: 8. CDR3 residues: CAAPGQGFYEQYV. The CDR3 DNA reads TGTGCCGCCCCGGGACAGGGTTTCTACGAGCAGTACGTC.

This chain uses TRBV4-2 with TRBJ1-5, with TRBD1 identical over 7 bases. The CDR3 has 16 amino acids. Trimming removed 0 bases from V and 10 bases from J; junction bases left unmatched: 12. Germline V gene sequence: CDR1 LGHNA, CDR2 YNFKEQ. The CDR3 sequence: CASSQDGPQGEGPQHF. CDR3 coding DNA: TGTGCCAGCAGCCAAGACGGTCCCCAGGGGGAGGGTCCCCAGCATTTT.

V and J are TRBV11-3 and TRBJ2-1; no clear D gene. Trimming stripped 5 bases from V and 7 bases from J, with 12 bases between. The germline CDR1 and CDR2 sequences are SGHNT and YENEEA. This CDR3 has 13 amino acids. CDR3 region: CASSPRGYNEQFF. CDR3 DNA: TGTGCCAGCAGCCCACGAGGATATAATGAGCAGTTCTTC.